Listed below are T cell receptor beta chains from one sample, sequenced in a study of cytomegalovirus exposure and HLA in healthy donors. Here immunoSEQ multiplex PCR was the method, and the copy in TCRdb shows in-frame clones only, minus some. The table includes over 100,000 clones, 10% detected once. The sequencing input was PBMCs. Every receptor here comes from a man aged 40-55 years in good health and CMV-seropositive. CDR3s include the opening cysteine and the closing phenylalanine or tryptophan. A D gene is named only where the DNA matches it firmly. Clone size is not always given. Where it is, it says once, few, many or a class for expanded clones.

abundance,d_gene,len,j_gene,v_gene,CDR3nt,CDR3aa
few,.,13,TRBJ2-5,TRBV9,TGTGCCAGCAGCGTATCCCCCTCGGAGACCCAGTACTTC,CASSVSPSETQYF
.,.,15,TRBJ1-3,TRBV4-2,TGTGCCAGCAGCCAAGATCGTTCCTCTGGAAACACCATATATTTT,CASSQDRSSGNTIYF
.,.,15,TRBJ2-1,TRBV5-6,TGTGCCAGCAGCTTGGCCCTAGCCAGACCCAATGAGCAGTTCTTC,CASSLALARPNEQFF
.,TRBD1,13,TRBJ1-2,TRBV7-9,TGTGCCAGCAGCTTAAGCGACAGGGTAGGCTACACCTTC,CASSLSDRVGYTF
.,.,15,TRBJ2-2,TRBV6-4,TGTGCCAGCAGCCCCGCGGAGGGTTCGGGCGGGGAGCTGTTTTTT,CASSPAEGSGGELFF
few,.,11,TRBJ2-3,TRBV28,TGTGCCACCGGTCGCACAGATACGCAGTATTTT,CATGRTDTQYF
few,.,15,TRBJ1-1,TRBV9,TGTGCCAGCAGGGCCACCGGGTTCATGAACACTGAAGCTTTCTTT,CASRATGFMNTEAFF
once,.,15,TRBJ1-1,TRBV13,TGTGCCAGCAGCTTCCCCGTGGAGTTGAACACTGAAGCTTTCTTT,CASSFPVELNTEAFF
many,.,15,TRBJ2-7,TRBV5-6,TGTGCCAGCAGCCTCAGGGGCAGGATGTCTTACGAGCAGTACTTC,CASSLRGRMSYEQYF
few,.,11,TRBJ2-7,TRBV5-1,TGCGCCAGCAGCCTCGCCTACGAGCAGTACTTC,CASSLAYEQYF
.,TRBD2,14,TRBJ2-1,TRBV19,TGTGCCAGTTCGCGGGAGAGCTCCTACAATGAGCAGTTCTTC,CASSRESSYNEQFF
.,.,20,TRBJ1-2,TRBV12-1,TGTGCCAGCAGCTTTGAGATCCGGGACAGTTCGATTCCCCGCTCGAATGGCTACACCTTC,CASSFEIRDSSIPRSNGYTF
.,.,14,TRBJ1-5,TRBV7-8,TGTGCCAGCAGCTTCGAACGGAGCAATCAGCCCCAGCATTTT,CASSFERSNQPQHF
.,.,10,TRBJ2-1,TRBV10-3,TGTGCCGCCCGGGGCAATGAGCAGTTCTTC,CAARGNEQFF
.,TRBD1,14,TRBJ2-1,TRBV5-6,TGTGCCAGCAGCTTGGGGACAGGGTACAATGAGCAGTTCTTC,CASSLGTGYNEQFF
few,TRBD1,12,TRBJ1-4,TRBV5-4,TGTGCCAGCAGCTGGGGACAGGGGAAACTGTTTTTT,CASSWGQGKLFF
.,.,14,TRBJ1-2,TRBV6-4,TGTGCCAGCAGTGACTCGGCGTGGGCGAGTGGCTACACCTTC,CASSDSAWASGYTF
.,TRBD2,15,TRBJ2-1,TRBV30,TGTGCCTGGAGACGTACTAGCGGGAGACGAAATGAGCAGTTCTTC,CAWRRTSGRRNEQFF
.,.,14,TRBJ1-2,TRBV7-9,TGTGCCAGCAGCCACCAGACGGGTAACTATGGCTACACCTTC,CASSHQTGNYGYTF
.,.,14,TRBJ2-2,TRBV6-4,TGTGCCAGCAGTGTATCCGGAGACACCGGGGAGCTGTTTTTT,CASSVSGDTGELFF
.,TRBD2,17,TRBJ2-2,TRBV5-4,TGTGCCAGCAGCTCCTCGCTTAGCGGGAGAAACACCGGGGAGCTGTTTTTT,CASSSSLSGRNTGELFF
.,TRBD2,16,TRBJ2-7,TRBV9,TGTGCCAGCAGCGTAGGGGCGGGAGGGCCGAGGTACGAGCAGTACTTC,CASSVGAGGPRYEQYF
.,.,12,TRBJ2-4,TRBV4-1,TGCGCCAGCAGCCCACAGGGAGACATTCAGTACTTC,CASSPQGDIQYF
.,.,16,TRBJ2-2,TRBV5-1,TGCGCCAGCGGTATCCAGGGAACAGGGAACACCGGGGAGCTGTTTTTT,CASGIQGTGNTGELFF
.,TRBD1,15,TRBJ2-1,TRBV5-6,TGTGCCAGCACCTTCGGGCAGGGGGCATTCGGTGAGCAGTTCTTC,CASTFGQGAFGEQFF
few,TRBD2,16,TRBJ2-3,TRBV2,TGTGCCAGCAGGACTAGCGGGAGGGCCGGTTTGGATACGCAGTATTTT,CASRTSGRAGLDTQYF
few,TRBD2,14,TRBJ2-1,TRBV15,TGTGCCACCGGGCGACTAGCGGGAGTCAATGAGCAGTTCTTC,CATGRLAGVNEQFF
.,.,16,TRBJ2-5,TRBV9,TGTGCCAGCAGCCCTCCTCGCACAGGGATCGAGGAGACCCAGTACTTC,CASSPPRTGIEETQYF
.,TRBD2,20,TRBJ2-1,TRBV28,TGTGCCAGCAGCCTGCTTTCTAGCGGGATTTTGGTAAGCTCCTACAATGAGCAGTTCTTC,CASSLLSSGILVSSYNEQFF
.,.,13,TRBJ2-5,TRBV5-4,TGTGCCAGCAAGGAATGGGCAGGGGAGACCCAGTACTTC,CASKEWAGETQYF
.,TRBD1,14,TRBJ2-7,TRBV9,TGTGCCAGCAGCGCTGGGACAGGCCGGTACGAGCAGTACTTC,CASSAGTGRYEQYF
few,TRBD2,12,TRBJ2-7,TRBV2,TGTGCCAGCAGTGAATGGGGGGGCGAGCAGTACTTC,CASSEWGGEQYF
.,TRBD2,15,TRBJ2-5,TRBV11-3,TGTGCCAGCAGCTCGGGACTAGCCCCACAAGAGACCCAGTACTTC,CASSSGLAPQETQYF
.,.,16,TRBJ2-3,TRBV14,TGTGCCAGCAGCCAACTCCGGGACACCCTCACAGATACGCAGTATTTT,CASSQLRDTLTDTQYF
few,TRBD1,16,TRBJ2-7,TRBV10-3,TGTGCCATCAGTGAGTTTTTAACCGGACAGGCCTACGAGCAGTACTTC,CAISEFLTGQAYEQYF
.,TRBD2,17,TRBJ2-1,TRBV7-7,TGTGCTAGCAGCTTAGGCGTTGGGGCTAGCGGTTACAATGAGCAGTTCTTC,CASSLGVGASGYNEQFF
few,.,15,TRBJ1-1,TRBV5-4,TGTGCCAGCGGGGGGGCCCAGGGGCGAATCACTGAAGCTTTCTTT,CASGGAQGRITEAFF
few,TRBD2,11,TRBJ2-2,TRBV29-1,TGCAGCGTTGGGCGGGGGAGGGAGCTGTTTTTT,CSVGRGRELFF
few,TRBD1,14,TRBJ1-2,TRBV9,TGTGCCAGCAGCGCGGACAGGGGCTTCGAGGGCTACACCTTC,CASSADRGFEGYTF
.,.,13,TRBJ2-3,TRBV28,TGTGCCAGCAGTCCCCGGGACTTAGATACGCAGTATTTT,CASSPRDLDTQYF
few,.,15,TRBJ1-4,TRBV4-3,TGCGCCAGCAGCCCATCGGTTAGGGGTGCTGAAAAACTGTTTTTT,CASSPSVRGAEKLFF
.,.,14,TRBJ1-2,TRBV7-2,TGTGCCAGCAGCTTAGCTCCGGAGGCTTTTGGCTACACCTTC,CASSLAPEAFGYTF
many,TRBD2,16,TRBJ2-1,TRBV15,TGTGCCACCAGCAGAGATCCAGCGGGGATGGGGAATGAGCAGTTCTTC,CATSRDPAGMGNEQFF
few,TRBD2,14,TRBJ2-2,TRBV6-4,TGTGCCAGCAAAGGAAATAGCGGGACCGGGGAGCTGTTTTTT,CASKGNSGTGELFF
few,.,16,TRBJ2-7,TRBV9,TGTGCCAGCAGCGTAGGAACCGGGACACGGGAACACGAGCAGTACTTC,CASSVGTGTREHEQYF
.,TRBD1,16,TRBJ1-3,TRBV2,TGTGCCAGCAGTGAACCTTGGGACAGGGAGGACAACACCATATATTTT,CASSEPWDREDNTIYF
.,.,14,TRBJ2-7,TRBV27,TGTGCCAGCAGTTTATCTAGGGGCGACTACGAGCAGTACTTC,CASSLSRGDYEQYF